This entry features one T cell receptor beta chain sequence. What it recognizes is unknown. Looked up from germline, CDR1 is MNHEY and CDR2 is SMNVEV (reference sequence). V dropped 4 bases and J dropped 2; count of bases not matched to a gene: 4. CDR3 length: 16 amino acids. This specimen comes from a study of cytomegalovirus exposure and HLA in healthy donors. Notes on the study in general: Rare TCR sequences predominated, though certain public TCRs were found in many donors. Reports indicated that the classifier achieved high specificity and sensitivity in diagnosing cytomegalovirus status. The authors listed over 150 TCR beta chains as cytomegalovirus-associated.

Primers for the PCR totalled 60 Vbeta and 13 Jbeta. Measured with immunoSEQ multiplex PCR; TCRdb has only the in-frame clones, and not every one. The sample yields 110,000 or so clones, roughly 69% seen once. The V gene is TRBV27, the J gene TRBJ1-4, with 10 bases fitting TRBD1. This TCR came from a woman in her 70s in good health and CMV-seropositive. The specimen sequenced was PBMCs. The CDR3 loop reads CASSSDRGHTNEKLFF. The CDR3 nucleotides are TGTGCCAGCAGTTCAGACAGGGGGCATACTAATGAAAAACTGTTTTTT.